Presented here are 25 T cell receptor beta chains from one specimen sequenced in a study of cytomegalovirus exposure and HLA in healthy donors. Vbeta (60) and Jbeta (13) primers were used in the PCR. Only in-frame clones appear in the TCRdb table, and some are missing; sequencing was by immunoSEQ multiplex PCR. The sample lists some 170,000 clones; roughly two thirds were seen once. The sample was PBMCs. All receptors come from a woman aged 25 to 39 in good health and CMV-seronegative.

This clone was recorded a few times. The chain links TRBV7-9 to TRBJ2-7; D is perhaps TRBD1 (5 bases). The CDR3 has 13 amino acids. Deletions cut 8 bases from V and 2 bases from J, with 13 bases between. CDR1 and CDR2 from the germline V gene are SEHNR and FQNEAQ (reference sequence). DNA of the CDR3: TGTGCCAGCGTTAGGGGCCCCCCCTACGAGCAGTACTTC. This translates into CASVRGPPYEQYF.

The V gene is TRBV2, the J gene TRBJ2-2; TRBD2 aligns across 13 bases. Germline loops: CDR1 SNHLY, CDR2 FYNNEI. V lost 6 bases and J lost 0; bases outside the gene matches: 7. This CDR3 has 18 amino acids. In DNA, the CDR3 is TGTGCCAGCAGATACGGGACTAGCGGGGTAACGAACACCGGGGAGCTGTTTTTT. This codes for CASRYGTSGVTNTGELFF.

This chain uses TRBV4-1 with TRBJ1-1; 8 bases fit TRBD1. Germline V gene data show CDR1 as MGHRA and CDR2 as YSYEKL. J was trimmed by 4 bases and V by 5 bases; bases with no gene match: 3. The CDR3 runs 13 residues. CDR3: CASSYTGGTEAFF. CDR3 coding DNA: TGCGCCAGCAGCTACACAGGGGGCACTGAAGCTTTCTTT.

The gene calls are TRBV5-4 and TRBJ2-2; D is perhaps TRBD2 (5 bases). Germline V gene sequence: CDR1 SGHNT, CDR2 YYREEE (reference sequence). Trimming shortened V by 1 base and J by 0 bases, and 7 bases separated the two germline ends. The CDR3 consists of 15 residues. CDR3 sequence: CASSLIGANTGELFF. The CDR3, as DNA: TGTGCCAGCAGCTTGATCGGGGCGAACACCGGGGAGCTGTTTTTT.

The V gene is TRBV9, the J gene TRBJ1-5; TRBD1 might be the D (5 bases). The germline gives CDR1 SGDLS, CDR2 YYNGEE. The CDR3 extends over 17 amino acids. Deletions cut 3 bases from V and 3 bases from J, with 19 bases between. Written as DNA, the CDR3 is TGTGCCAGCAGCGGGGGTGGTGGTACAGGCGACAATCAGCCCCAGCATTTT. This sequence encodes CASSGGGGTGDNQPQHF.

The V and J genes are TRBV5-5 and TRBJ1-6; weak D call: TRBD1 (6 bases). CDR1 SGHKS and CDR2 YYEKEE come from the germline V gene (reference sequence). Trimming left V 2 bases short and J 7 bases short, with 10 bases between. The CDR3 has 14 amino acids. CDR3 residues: CASSFGQTNSPLHF. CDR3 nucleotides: TGTGCCAGCAGCTTCGGACAGACGAATTCACCCCTCCACTTT.

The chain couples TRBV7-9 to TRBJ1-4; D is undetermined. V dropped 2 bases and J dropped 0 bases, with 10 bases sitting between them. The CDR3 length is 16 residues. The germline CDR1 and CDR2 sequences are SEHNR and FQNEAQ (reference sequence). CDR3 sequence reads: CASSLRREATNEKLFF. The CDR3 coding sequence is TGTGCCAGCAGCTTAAGGAGGGAAGCAACTAATGAAAAACTGTTTTTT.

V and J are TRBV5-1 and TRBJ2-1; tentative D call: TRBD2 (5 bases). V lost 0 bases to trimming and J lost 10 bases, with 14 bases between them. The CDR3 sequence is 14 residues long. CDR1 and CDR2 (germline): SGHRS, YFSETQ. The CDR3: CASSLEGLTGEQFF. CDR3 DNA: TGCGCCAGCAGCTTGGAGGGCCTGACGGGGGAGCAGTTCTTC.

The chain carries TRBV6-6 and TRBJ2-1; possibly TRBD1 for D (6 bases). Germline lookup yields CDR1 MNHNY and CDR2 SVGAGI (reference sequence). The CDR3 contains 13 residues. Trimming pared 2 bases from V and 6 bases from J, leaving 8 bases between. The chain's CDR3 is CASSYRGGNEQFF. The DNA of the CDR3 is TGTGCCAGCAGTTACAGAGGGGGCAATGAGCAGTTCTTC.

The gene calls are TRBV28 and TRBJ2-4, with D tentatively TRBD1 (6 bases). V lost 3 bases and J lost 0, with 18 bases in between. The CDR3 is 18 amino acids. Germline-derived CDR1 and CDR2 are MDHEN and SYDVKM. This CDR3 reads CASSFTRQEPLAKNIQYF. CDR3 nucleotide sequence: TGTGCCAGCAGTTTTACGCGACAGGAGCCACTAGCCAAAAACATTCAGTACTTC.

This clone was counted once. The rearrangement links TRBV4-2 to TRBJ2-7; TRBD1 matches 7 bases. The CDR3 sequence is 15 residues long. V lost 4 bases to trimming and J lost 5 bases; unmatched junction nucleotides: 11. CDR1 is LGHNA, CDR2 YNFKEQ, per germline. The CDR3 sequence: CASSLLDRAVDEQYF. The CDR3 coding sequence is TGTGCCAGCAGCCTCCTCGACAGGGCAGTGGACGAGCAGTACTTC.

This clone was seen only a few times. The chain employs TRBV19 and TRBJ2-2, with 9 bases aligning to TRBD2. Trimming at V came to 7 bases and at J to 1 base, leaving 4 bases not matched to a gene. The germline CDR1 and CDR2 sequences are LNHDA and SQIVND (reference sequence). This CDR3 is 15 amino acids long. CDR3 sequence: CASMRAGGNTGELFF. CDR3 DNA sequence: TGTGCCAGTATGCGAGCGGGGGGGAACACCGGGGAGCTGTTTTTT.

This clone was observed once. The CDR3 loop reads CSVERASGGNPNEQFF. In nucleotides, the CDR3 is TGCAGCGTTGAGAGGGCTAGCGGGGGCAACCCCAATGAGCAGTTCTTC. The chain has TRBV29-1 and TRBJ2-1; 10 nucleotides agree with TRBD2. The germline V gene has CDR1 SQVTM and CDR2 ANQGSEA. There are 16 residues in the CDR3. The ends lost 3 bases at V and 6 bases at J; junction bases unmatched: 11.

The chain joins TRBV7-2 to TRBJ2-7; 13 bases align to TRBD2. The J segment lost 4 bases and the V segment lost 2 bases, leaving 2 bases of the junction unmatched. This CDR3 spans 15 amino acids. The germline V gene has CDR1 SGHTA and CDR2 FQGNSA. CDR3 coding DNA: TGTGCCAGCAGCTTAACTAGCGGGGGGGAGTACGAGCAGTACTTC. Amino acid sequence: CASSLTSGGEYEQYF.

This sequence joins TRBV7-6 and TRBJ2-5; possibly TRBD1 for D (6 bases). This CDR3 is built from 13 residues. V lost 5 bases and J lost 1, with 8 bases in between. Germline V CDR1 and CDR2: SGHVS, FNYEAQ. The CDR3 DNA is TGTGCCAGCAGCCGGGACATCCAAGAGACCCAGTACTTC. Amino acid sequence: CASSRDIQETQYF.

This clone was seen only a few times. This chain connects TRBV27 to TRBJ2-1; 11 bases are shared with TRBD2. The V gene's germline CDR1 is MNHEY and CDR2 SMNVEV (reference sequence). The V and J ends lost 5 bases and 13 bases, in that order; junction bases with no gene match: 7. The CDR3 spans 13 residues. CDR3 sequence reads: CASSTPGLAAQFF. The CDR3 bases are TGTGCCAGCAGTACCCCGGGACTAGCGGCTCAGTTCTTC.

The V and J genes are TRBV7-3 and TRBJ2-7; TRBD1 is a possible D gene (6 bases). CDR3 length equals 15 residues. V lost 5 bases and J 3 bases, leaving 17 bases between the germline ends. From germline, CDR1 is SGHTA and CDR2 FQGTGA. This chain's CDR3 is CASSPSGQTSYEQYF. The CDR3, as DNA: TGTGCCAGCAGCCCCTCCGGACAGACCAGCTACGAGCAGTACTTC. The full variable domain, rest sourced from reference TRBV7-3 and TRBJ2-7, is GAGVSQTPSNKVTEKGKYVELRCDPISGHTALYWYRQSLGQGPEFLIYFQGTGAADDSGLPNDRFFAVRPEGSVSTLKIQRTERGDSAVYLCASSPSGQTSYEQYFGPGTRLTVT.

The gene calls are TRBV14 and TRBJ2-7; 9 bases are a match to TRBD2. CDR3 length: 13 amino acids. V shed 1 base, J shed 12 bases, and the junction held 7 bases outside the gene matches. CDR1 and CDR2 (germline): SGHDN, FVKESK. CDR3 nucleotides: TGTGCCAGCAGCCAAGTAGTTGCGGGAGGGTTGTACTTC. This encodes CASSQVVAGGLYF.

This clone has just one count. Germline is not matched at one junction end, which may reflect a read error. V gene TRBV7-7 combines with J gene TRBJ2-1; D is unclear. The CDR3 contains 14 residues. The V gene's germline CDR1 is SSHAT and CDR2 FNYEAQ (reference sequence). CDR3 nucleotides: TGTGCTAGCAGCCAATCTGGCGGTGAAAATGAGCAGTTCTTC. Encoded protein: CASSQSGGENEQFF.

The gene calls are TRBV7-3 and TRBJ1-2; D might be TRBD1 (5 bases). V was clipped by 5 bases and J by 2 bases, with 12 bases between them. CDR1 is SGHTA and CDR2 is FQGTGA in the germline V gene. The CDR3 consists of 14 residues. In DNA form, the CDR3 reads TGTGCCAGCAGCCCAGCTGGGGGGAACTATGGCTACACCTTC. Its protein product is CASSPAGGNYGYTF.

The CDR3 DNA reads as TGTGCCAGCAGTTTAGGCCAGGGTATCGGTGGCTACACCTTC. It translates to CASSLGQGIGGYTF. V is TRBV28 and J is TRBJ1-2; perhaps TRBD1 as D (5 bases). V was clipped by 2 bases and J by 7 bases, with 14 bases between them. CDR3 length: 14 residues. The V gene's germline CDR1 is MDHEN and CDR2 SYDVKM.

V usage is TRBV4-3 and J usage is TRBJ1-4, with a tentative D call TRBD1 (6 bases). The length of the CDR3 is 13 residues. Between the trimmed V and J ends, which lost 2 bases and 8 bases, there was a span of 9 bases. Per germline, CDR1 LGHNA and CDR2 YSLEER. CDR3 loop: CASSQQGREKLFF. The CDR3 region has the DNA TGCGCCAGCAGCCAACAGGGGAGAGAAAAACTGTTTTTT.

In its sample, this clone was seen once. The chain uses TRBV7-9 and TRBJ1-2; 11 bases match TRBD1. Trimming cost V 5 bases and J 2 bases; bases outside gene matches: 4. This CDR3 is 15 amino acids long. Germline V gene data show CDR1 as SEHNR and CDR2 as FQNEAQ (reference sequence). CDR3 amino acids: CASSQGTGGNYGYTF. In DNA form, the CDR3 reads TGTGCCAGCAGCCAAGGGACAGGGGGAAACTATGGCTACACCTTC.

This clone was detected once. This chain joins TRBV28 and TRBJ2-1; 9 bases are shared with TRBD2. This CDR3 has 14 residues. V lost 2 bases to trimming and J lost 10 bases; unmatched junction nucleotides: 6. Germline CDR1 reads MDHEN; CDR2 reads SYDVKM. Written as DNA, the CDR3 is TGTGCCAGCAGTTTAGGGACTAGCCTCGCCGAGCAGTTCTTC. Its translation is CASSLGTSLAEQFF. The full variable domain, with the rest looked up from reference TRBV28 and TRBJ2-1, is DVKVTQSSRYLVKRTGEKVFLECVQDMDHENMFWYRQDPGLGLRLIYFSYDVKMKEKGDIPEGYSVSREKKERFSLILESASTNQTSMYLCASSLGTSLAEQFFGPGTRLTVL.

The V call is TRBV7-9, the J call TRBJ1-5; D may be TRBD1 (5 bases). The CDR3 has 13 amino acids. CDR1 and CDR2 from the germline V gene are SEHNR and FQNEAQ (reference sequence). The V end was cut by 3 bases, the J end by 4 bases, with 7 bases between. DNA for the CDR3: TGTGCCAGCAGCTTGACAGAGAATCAGCCCCAGCATTTT. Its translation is CASSLTENQPQHF.